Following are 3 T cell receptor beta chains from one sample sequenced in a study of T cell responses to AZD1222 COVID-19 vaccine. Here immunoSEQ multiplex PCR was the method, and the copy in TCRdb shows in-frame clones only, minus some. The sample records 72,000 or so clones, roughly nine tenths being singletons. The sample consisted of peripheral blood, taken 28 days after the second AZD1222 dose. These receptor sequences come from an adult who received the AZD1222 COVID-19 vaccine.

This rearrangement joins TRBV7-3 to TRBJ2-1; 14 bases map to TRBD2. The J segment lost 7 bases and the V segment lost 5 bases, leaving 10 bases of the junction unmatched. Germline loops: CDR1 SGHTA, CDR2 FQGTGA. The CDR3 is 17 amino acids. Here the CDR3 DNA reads TGTGCCAGCAGCCCCGGTGGACTAGCGGGAGGCGATAATGAGCAGTTCTTC. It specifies CASSPGGLAGGDNEQFF.

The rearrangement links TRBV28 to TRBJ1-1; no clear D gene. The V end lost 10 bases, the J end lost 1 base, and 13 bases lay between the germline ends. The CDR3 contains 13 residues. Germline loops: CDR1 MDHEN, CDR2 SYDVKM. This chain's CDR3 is CATLREANTEAFF. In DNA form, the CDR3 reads TGTGCCACTTTAAGGGAGGCGAACACTGAAGCTTTCTTT.

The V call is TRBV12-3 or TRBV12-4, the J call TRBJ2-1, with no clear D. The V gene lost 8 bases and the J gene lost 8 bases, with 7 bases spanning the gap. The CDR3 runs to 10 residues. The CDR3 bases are TGTGCCAGCGGGTGGGATGAGCAGTTCTTC. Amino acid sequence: CASGWDEQFF.